This TCR beta chain was obtained from a study of blood T cell repertoires in COVID-19. About the study: The United States, Italy and Spain provided the acute and convalescent COVID-19 samples. From T cells, B-cell-depleted T cells, or PBMCs came the material, which was cDNA or gDNA.

The CDR3 is 17 residues long. The V and J ends lost 4 bases and 4 bases, in that order; junction bases with no gene match: 8. Germline V gene sequence: CDR1 LGHDT, CDR2 YNNKEL (reference sequence). Original methodology: Amplification from reference gene primers served as the basis for estimated nucleated cell counts. The assay was immunoSEQ multiplex PCR, and TCRdb's table has in-frame clones only and misses some. The V and J calls and clone size were taken over from that table, and D and trimming were inferred from the DNA. Of 120,000 or so clones in the sample, about 80% were seen once. The sequence came from a woman aged 50 to 60 with acute or convalescent COVID-19. The chain carries TRBV3-1 (or the pseudogene TRBV3-2) and TRBJ2-1; 12 nucleotides align to TRBD2. The sequencing input was peripheral blood. The CDR3 coding sequence is TGTGCCAGCAGCCCCGATATGACTAGCGGGGGATACAATGAGCAGTTCTTC. Its translation: CASSPDMTSGGYNEQFF.